This TCR beta chain was identified in a study of long-term antiretroviral therapy in people with HIV. Notes on the study in general: An increase in diversity followed ART, yet levels stayed below transplant donor controls. HIV repertoires showed narrower CDR3 length ranges than controls.

immunoSEQ v3.0 was run at survey level. Per-sample targets for sequencing were 40,000-50,000 T-cell genomes. Only in-frame clones appear in the TCRdb table, and some are missing; sequencing was by immunoSEQ multiplex PCR. This sample has some 25,000 clones, with roughly 80% found just once. Note on this clone: What it binds is not known.

V gave up 1 base and J gave up 6 bases; unmatched junction bases: 7. CDR1 SQVTM and CDR2 ANQGSEA come from the germline V gene. The CDR3 is 15 residues long. The chain links TRBV29-1 to TRBJ2-2, with TRBD1 matching over 8 bases. This specimen was unsorted PBMCs, taken 0.7 years before starting antiretroviral therapy. The receptor comes from a man under 40 with HIV. Here the CDR3 reads CSVEGDRGKAGELFF. In nucleotides, the CDR3 is TGCAGCGTTGAAGGAGACAGGGGCAAAGCCGGGGAGCTGTTTTTT.